This TCR beta chain comes out of a study of T-cell memory formation after mild COVID-19. Study at large: Largely, the TCR clusters proved donor specific.

This clonotype was seen only a few times. Its target is not known. TCRdb used MiXCR to reprocess the 5' RACE reads, holding one entry per CDR3 protein. The sample records 250,000 to 350,000 distinct CDR3 sequences, about 15% being singletons. Broader study findings: The pre-infection memory compartment contained some responding clones, suggesting cross-reactive memory joined. Later expanders leaned CD4+, whereas clones that contracted between day 15 and 85 were balanced CD4/CD8.

CDR1 is DFQATT and CDR2 is SNEGSKA in the germline V gene (reference sequence). The CDR3 has 18 residues. V dropped 0 bases and J dropped 0; count of bases not matched to a gene: 12. This TCR derives from a man aged 18-30 years who had mild COVID-19 (a few samples of this study predate the infection). Cell type and time point are not known. The specimen sequenced was PBMCs or a T cell subset sorted from them (not recorded which). The V call is TRBV20-1, the J call TRBJ1-1; 8 nucleotides match TRBD1. The CDR3: CSARDRFRGLSVNTEAFF. CDR3 sequence (DNA): TGCAGTGCTAGAGATAGGTTCAGGGGGCTGTCGGTGAACACTGAAGCTTTCTTT.